This entry lists 21 T cell receptor beta chains sequenced from one sample in a study of blood T cell repertoires in COVID-19. Assay used: immunoSEQ multiplex PCR; TCRdb lists only in-frame clones, some missing. This table holds around 180,000 clones, roughly 84% found once. The sequenced material came from peripheral blood. The source is a woman aged 80 or over with active or convalescent COVID-19.

The CDR3 here is CASSLVASGNGETQYF. CDR3 DNA: TGTGCCAGCAGCCTCGTGGCTAGCGGGAACGGGGAGACCCAGTACTTC. This sequence joins TRBV7-3 and TRBJ2-5; TRBD2 matches at 9 bases. The CDR3 extends over 16 amino acids. Germline CDR1 is SGHTA and CDR2 is FQGTGA. With V trimmed by 5 bases and J by 5 bases, 12 bases remained unmatched.

The chain couples TRBV2 to TRBJ1-1; no clear D gene. CDR1 and CDR2 from the germline V gene are SNHLY and FYNNEI. V lost 7 bases, J lost 4 bases, and 13 bases lay in between. This CDR3 has 13 amino acids. This chain's CDR3 is CASTGERGTEAFF. CDR3 nucleotides: TGTGCCAGCACCGGGGAACGGGGCACTGAAGCTTTCTTT. Filled out from reference TRBV2 and TRBJ1-1, the complete variable domain reads EPEVTQTPSHQVTQMGQEVILRCVPISNHLYFYWYRQILGQKVEFLVSFYNNEISEKSEIFDDQFSVERPDGSNFTLKIRSTKLEDSAMYFCASTGERGTEAFFGQGTRLTVV.

The sample holds a few counts of this clone. The chain uses TRBV19 and TRBJ1-1, with a weak D call TRBD1 (5 bases). The CDR3 covers 13 residues. V shed 3 bases and J shed 8 bases, with 13 bases lying between them. Looked up from germline, CDR1 is LNHDA and CDR2 is SQIVND (reference sequence). Here the CDR3 DNA reads TGTGCCAGTAGTATCTTAGGGCAGGGAGAAGCTTTCTTT. Its protein is CASSILGQGEAFF.

This chain joins TRBV7-3 and TRBJ2-7; the match to TRBD1 covers 9 bases. CDR3 length equals 13 residues. The trim removed 5 bases at V and 7 bases at J, leaving 6 bases unmatched. Germline CDR1 is SGHTA and CDR2 is FQGTGA. CDR3 nucleotide sequence: TGTGCCAGCAGCCCGGGACAGGGAAGAGAGCAGTACTTC. It encodes CASSPGQGREQYF.

The chain carries TRBV5-1 and TRBJ1-2, with D unresolved. Per the germline V gene, CDR1 is SGHRS and CDR2 is YFSETQ. Trimming pared 1 base from V and 2 bases from J, leaving 6 bases between. The CDR3 is made up of 13 amino acids. DNA of the CDR3: TGCGCCAGCAGCTTGAGAGTCAACTATGGCTACACCTTC. It encodes CASSLRVNYGYTF.

The chain links TRBV10-3 to TRBJ1-2; TRBD1 agrees at 7 bases. The V gene end was trimmed by 3 bases and the J gene end by 4 bases; junction bases not matched to a gene: 5. Germline values: CDR1 ENHRY, CDR2 SYGVKD. The CDR3 is 14 amino acids. The chain's CDR3 is CAISDGQDFYGYTF. As DNA, the CDR3 is TGTGCCATCAGTGACGGACAGGACTTCTATGGCTACACCTTC.

The rearrangement uses TRBV5-1 and TRBJ1-1, with 10 bases matching TRBD1. The CDR3 consists of 16 residues. Losses at the gene ends were 4 bases for V and 0 bases for J; bases not matched to a gene: 6. CDR1 and CDR2 from the germline V gene are SGHRS and YFSETQ. CDR3 in amino acids: CASSGGTGALNTEAFF. The CDR3 region has the DNA TGCGCCAGCAGCGGCGGGACAGGGGCCCTGAACACTGAAGCTTTCTTT. The variable domain in full, with the rest retrieved from reference TRBV5-1 and TRBJ1-1, is KAGVTQTPRYLIKTRGQQVTLSCSPISGHRSVSWYQQTPGQGLQFLFEYFSETQRNKGNFPGRFSGRQFSNSRSEMNVSTLELGDSALYLCASSGGTGALNTEAFFGQGTRLTVV.

This sequence joins TRBV5-6 and TRBJ1-1, with 9 bases matching TRBD1. Per germline, CDR1 SGHDT and CDR2 YYEEEE. The CDR3 length is 14 residues. V lost 2 bases, J lost 7 bases, and 6 bases stayed unmatched. The CDR3 DNA reads as TGTGCCAGCAGCTTCGGGACAGGGAGGAATGAAGCTTTCTTT. Protein: CASSFGTGRNEAFF.

CDR3 in amino acids: CASSPGTGGYQPQHF. In nucleotides, the CDR3 is TGCGCCAGCAGCCCAGGGACAGGGGGGTATCAGCCCCAGCATTTT. The chain carries TRBV5-1 and TRBJ1-5; 11 bases fit TRBD1. Trimming took 4 bases from V and 5 from J; bases not matched to a gene: 5. CDR3 length equals 15 residues. Per germline, CDR1 SGHRS and CDR2 YFSETQ.

The DNA for the CDR3 is TGTGCCAGCAGCTTAGCGGCGGGCGGGACCGGGGAGCTGTTTTTT. Its translation: CASSLAAGGTGELFF. V usage is TRBV11-3 and J usage is TRBJ2-2, with a weak D call TRBD2 (5 bases). The CDR3 has 15 amino acids. Trimming stripped 1 base from V and 5 bases from J, with 11 bases between. Germline V gene sequence: CDR1 SGHNT, CDR2 YENEEA. Drawing the rest from reference TRBV11-3 and TRBJ2-2, the complete variable domain is EAGVVQSPRYKIIEKKQPVAFWCNPISGHNTLYWYLQNLGQGPELLIRYENEEAVDDSQLPKDRFSAERLKGVDSTLKIQPAELGDSAVYLCASSLAAGGTGELFFGEGSRLTVL.

A single count supports this clone. This rearrangement joins TRBV6-1 to TRBJ1-5, with no clear D. The CDR3 loop spans 13 amino acids. Germline V lookup: CDR1 MNHNS, CDR2 SASEGT. V lost 2 bases, J lost 4 bases, and 6 bases lay in between. CDR3 sequence reads: CASSESRNQPQHF. DNA for the CDR3: TGTGCCAGCAGTGAAAGCCGGAATCAGCCCCAGCATTTT.

The chain uses TRBV29-1 and TRBJ2-7; a possible D gene is TRBD2 (5 bases). CDR1 and CDR2 from the germline V gene are SQVTM and ANQGSEA. The CDR3 has 12 amino acids. Trimming removed 4 bases from V and 3 bases from J, with 10 bases in between. This CDR3 is CSVGGQFYEQYF. CDR3 DNA: TGCAGCGTTGGAGGGCAATTCTACGAGCAGTACTTC.

J is TRBJ1-5 and V is TRBV7-7; 7 nucleotides line up with TRBD1. CDR1 and CDR2 (germline): SSHAT, FNYEAQ (reference sequence). The CDR3 totals 19 residues. The V and J ends lost 5 bases and 5 bases, in that order; junction bases with no gene match: 21. The DNA for the CDR3 is TGTGCCAGCAGCCAGGGTAGCGGGAACCGGGACAGTAGAGATCAGCCCCAGCATTTT. It encodes CASSQGSGNRDSRDQPQHF.

The V call is TRBV13, the J call TRBJ1-1; D ambiguous. Germline V CDR1 and CDR2: PRHDT, FYEKMQ (reference sequence). The CDR3 is 14 amino acids. With 3 bases removed from V and 4 bases from J, the gap between germline ends came to 12 bases. The CDR3 here is CASSFTTAGTEAFF. Here the CDR3 DNA reads TGTGCCAGCAGCTTTACAACCGCGGGCACTGAAGCTTTCTTT.

The table lists this clone with a few counts. The chain combines TRBV20-1 with TRBJ1-6; no definite D call. Per germline, CDR1 DFQATT and CDR2 SNEGSKA (reference sequence). The V gene lost 3 bases and the J gene lost 9 bases, with 12 bases spanning the gap. The CDR3 is 13 residues long. The CDR3 spells CSASSKAGSPLHF. The CDR3 DNA is TGCAGTGCTAGTAGTAAGGCAGGTTCACCCCTCCACTTT.

V gene TRBV6-1 combines with J gene TRBJ1-2; D unresolved. CDR3 length: 11 residues. V lost 3 bases, J lost 7 bases, and 6 bases lay in between. The germline gives CDR1 MNHNS, CDR2 SASEGT. The CDR3 coding sequence is TGTGCCAGCAGTGAGCTCGGTGGCTACACCTTC. Its translation is CASSELGGYTF.

The chain links TRBV14 to TRBJ1-2, with 10 nucleotides matching TRBD1. The germline gives CDR1 SGHDN, CDR2 FVKESK. The CDR3 covers 16 residues. The V segment lost 5 bases and the J segment 4 bases; nucleotides outside the gene matches: 10. This chain's CDR3 is CASSTGQGRRGYGYTF. The CDR3 region has the DNA TGTGCCAGCAGCACGGGACAGGGGCGGCGGGGCTATGGCTACACCTTC.

This sequence joins TRBV18 and TRBJ2-7; 7 bases align to TRBD1. The CDR3 sequence is 14 residues long. V shed 6 bases, J shed 1 base, and the junction held 6 bases outside the gene matches. Germline-derived CDR1 and CDR2 are KGHSH and LQKENI. CDR3 protein: CASSPGTDSYEQYF. The CDR3 DNA sequence: TGTGCCAGCTCCCCCGGGACAGATTCCTACGAGCAGTACTTC.

J is TRBJ2-1 and V is TRBV6-6; 8 nucleotides align to TRBD2. This CDR3 is built from 15 residues. J was trimmed by 5 bases and V by 0 bases; bases with no gene match: 3. Germline lookup yields CDR1 MNHNY and CDR2 SVGAGI (reference sequence). CDR3 protein: CASSYSGGRNNEQFF. Here the CDR3 DNA reads TGTGCCAGCAGTTACTCGGGCGGGAGGAACAATGAGCAGTTCTTC.

This sequence joins TRBV5-1 and TRBJ2-3, with 10 bases aligning to TRBD2. The CDR3 is 17 residues long. V lost 0 bases and J lost 0; bases outside the gene matches: 4. CDR1 and CDR2 (germline): SGHRS, YFSETQ. CDR3 DNA sequence: TGCGCCAGCAGCTTGGGACTAGCGGGCGCTAGCACAGATACGCAGTATTTT. Its translation is CASSLGLAGASTDTQYF.

The chain combines TRBV27 with TRBJ1-2, with 8 bases aligning to TRBD1. The CDR3 runs to 13 residues. The trim removed 5 bases at V and 4 bases at J, leaving 3 bases unmatched. CDR1 and CDR2 (germline): MNHEY, SMNVEV (reference sequence). CDR3 loop: CASSVDRGYGYTF. The DNA of the CDR3 is TGTGCCAGCAGTGTCGACAGGGGCTATGGCTACACCTTC.